Below are 27 T cell receptor beta chains sequenced from a single sample in a study of control samples from healthy donors and cancer patients. Method: immunoSEQ multiplex PCR; TCRdb's copy keeps in-frame clones and lacks some. The table lists under 85,000 clones, roughly 94% of them singletons. The sample comprised blood. These receptor sequences come from a woman in her thirties or forties in good health.

The chain combines TRBV19 with TRBJ1-2; weak D call: TRBD1 (6 bases). Per the germline V gene, CDR1 is LNHDA and CDR2 is SQIVND (reference sequence). With 7 bases removed from V and 8 bases from J, the gap between germline ends came to 20 bases. The CDR3 totals 14 residues. CDR3 residues: CASTKGGGGRGYTF. CDR3 bases: TGTGCCAGTACTAAAGGCGGAGGGGGAAGGGGCTACACCTTC. Variable domain in full (rest from reference TRBV19 and TRBJ1-2): DGGITQSPKYLFRKEGQNVTLSCEQNLNHDAMYWYRQDPGQGLRLIYYSQIVNDFQKGDIAEGYSVSREKKESFPLTVTSAQKNPTAFYLCASTKGGGGRGYTFGSGTRLTVV.

The J gene is TRBJ1-3, the V gene TRBV6-5, with D uncertain. V shed 5 bases and J shed 8 bases, with 16 bases lying between them. This CDR3 is 14 amino acids long. Germline V lookup: CDR1 MNHEY, CDR2 SVGAGI. The CDR3 DNA follows: TGTGCCAGCAGTCCCCGGGCGGAGCGGGACACCATATATTTT. Translation gives CASSPRAERDTIYF.

V and J are TRBV5-6 and TRBJ2-1; tentatively, D is TRBD1 (5 bases). The germline gives CDR1 SGHDT, CDR2 YYEEEE. V lost 4 bases and J lost 4, with 12 bases in between. CDR3 length: 14 residues. DNA for the CDR3: TGTGCCAGCAGCCCCTGGACACCATACAATGAGCAGTTCTTC. It encodes CASSPWTPYNEQFF.

The rearrangement joins TRBV7-9 to TRBJ2-7; 12 bases agree with TRBD2. CDR1 is SEHNR, CDR2 FQNEAQ, per germline (reference sequence). The CDR3 is made up of 16 amino acids. J lost 4 bases, V lost 5 bases, and 9 bases had no gene match. CDR3 residues: CASSLLASGGVYEQYF. In DNA, the CDR3 is TGTGCCAGCAGCCTGTTGGCTAGCGGGGGGGTATACGAGCAGTACTTC.

The V call is TRBV7-3, the J call TRBJ2-1, with D possibly matching TRBD2 (6 bases). This CDR3 comprises 12 residues. V lost 5 bases and J lost 10, with 12 bases in between. Germline lookup yields CDR1 SGHTA and CDR2 FQGTGA. The CDR3 DNA follows: TGTGCCAGCAGCGGCCCGAGCGGGGAGCAGTTCTTC. It encodes CASSGPSGEQFF.

The chain carries TRBV3-1 (or the pseudogene TRBV3-2) and TRBJ2-7; 14 nucleotides line up with TRBD2. The CDR3 runs to 15 residues. Germline loops: CDR1 LGHDT, CDR2 YNNKEL (reference sequence). The V gene end was trimmed by 7 bases and the J gene end by 7 bases; junction bases not matched to a gene: 9. CDR3 bases: TGTGCCAGCAACGCCGGGACTAGCGGGGGTGTTGAGCAGTACTTC. The encoded protein is CASNAGTSGGVEQYF.

The chain is built from TRBV4-2 and TRBJ2-5; 8 bases match TRBD2. This CDR3 has 14 residues. Germline assignment: CDR1 LGHNA and CDR2 YNFKEQ. The junction had 2 bases not matched to a gene; V was cut back by 4 bases and J by 1 base. The CDR3 DNA is TGTGCCAGCAGCCTAAGCGGGGGCCAAGAGACCCAGTACTTC. It specifies CASSLSGGQETQYF.

The J gene is TRBJ2-7, the V gene TRBV5-4, with D perhaps TRBD1 (5 bases). Trimming removed 6 bases at V and 6 bases at J, with 13 bases between. The CDR3 covers 12 residues. CDR1 and CDR2 (germline): SGHNT, YYREEE (reference sequence). CDR3 bases: TGTGCCAGCAATGATAGGGGTTCCGAGCAGTACTTC. It yields the protein CASNDRGSEQYF.

The V call is TRBV24-1, the J call TRBJ1-4; D unresolved. Germline CDR1 reads KGHDR; CDR2 reads SFDVKD. Trimming pared 4 bases from V and 7 bases from J, leaving 9 bases between. This CDR3 is 13 amino acids long. For the CDR3, the DNA is TGTGCCACCAGTGACTTCCGGGGTGAAAAACTGTTTTTT. This gives the protein CATSDFRGEKLFF.

This clone came up once. V and J are TRBV18 and TRBJ2-7; the D call may be TRBD1 or TRBD2 (5 bases each). This CDR3 spans 14 amino acids. V was clipped by 5 bases and J by 2 bases, with 13 bases between them. Germline V gene sequence: CDR1 KGHSH, CDR2 LQKENI. CDR3 protein: CASSAGAYPYEQYF. CDR3 nucleotide sequence: TGTGCCAGCTCAGCCGGGGCCTACCCCTACGAGCAGTACTTC. Drawing the rest from reference TRBV18 and TRBJ2-7, the complete variable domain is NAGVMQNPRHLVRRRGQEARLRCSPMKGHSHVYWYRQLPEEGLKFMVYLQKENIIDESGMPKERFSAEFPKEGPSILRIQQVVRGDSAAYFCASSAGAYPYEQYFGPGTRLTVT.

This clone has only one observation. The V and J genes are TRBV7-9 and TRBJ1-2; D call uncertain. Trimming shortened V by 2 bases and J by 8 bases, and 15 bases separated the two germline ends. The CDR3 covers 14 residues. The germline V gene encodes CDR1 SEHNR and CDR2 FQNEAQ (reference sequence). The CDR3 DNA reads as TGTGCCAGCAGCTTAAGAGACACCCCCGCGGGCTACACCTTC. Translation gives CASSLRDTPAGYTF.

The rearrangement uses TRBV9 and TRBJ2-5; TRBD1 matches at 9 bases. The length of the CDR3 is 15 residues. Germline V lookup: CDR1 SGDLS, CDR2 YYNGEE. J was trimmed by 3 bases and V by 3 bases; bases with no gene match: 6. CDR3 nucleotides: TGTGCCAGCAGCGCAGCACAGGGGGCGAAAGAGACCCAGTACTTC. This gives the protein CASSAAQGAKETQYF. Drawing the rest from reference TRBV9 and TRBJ2-5, the complete variable domain is DSGVTQTPKHLITATGQRVTLRCSPRSGDLSVYWYQQSLDQGLQFLIQYYNGEERAKGNILERFSAQQFPDLHSELNLSSLELGDSALYFCASSAAQGAKETQYFGPGTRLLVL.

V is TRBV18 and J is TRBJ2-1; a weak D match, TRBD1 (7 bases). CDR3 length equals 15 residues. The V end lost 2 bases, the J end lost 8 bases, and 16 bases lay between the germline ends. CDR1 is KGHSH, CDR2 LQKENI, per germline. The CDR3 DNA follows: TGTGCCAGCTCACCAGAGCGGGCCAGGGGGGATGAGCAGTTCTTC. Residues: CASSPERARGDEQFF. The complete variable domain, with remaining parts taken from reference TRBV18 and TRBJ2-1, reads NAGVMQNPRHLVRRRGQEARLRCSPMKGHSHVYWYRQLPEEGLKFMVYLQKENIIDESGMPKERFSAEFPKEGPSILRIQQVVRGDSAAYFCASSPERARGDEQFFGPGTRLTVL.

The rearrangement joins TRBV13 to TRBJ2-7; D might be TRBD1 (5 bases). CDR1 is PRHDT, CDR2 FYEKMQ, per germline (reference sequence). V was shortened by 0 bases and J by 1 base, with 10 bases between the two germline ends. The CDR3 covers 15 residues. The CDR3 coding sequence is TGTGCCAGCAGCTTAGGTAGGGGAAGGTCCTACGAGCAGTACTTC. It translates to CASSLGRGRSYEQYF.

The chain couples TRBV10-3 to TRBJ2-7; D is uncertain. V gave up 2 bases and J gave up 2 bases, with 4 bases separating them. CDR3 length: 12 residues. From germline, CDR1 is ENHRY and CDR2 SYGVKD. The CDR3 DNA reads as TGTGCCATCAGTGAGAAGGCCTACGAGCAGTACTTC. Translating gives CAISEKAYEQYF.

This chain uses TRBV3-1 (or the pseudogene TRBV3-2) with TRBJ1-2, with D perhaps matching TRBD1 (5 bases). The CDR3 runs 14 residues. With 1 base removed from V and 4 bases from J, the gap between germline ends came to 10 bases. Per the germline V gene, CDR1 is LGHDT and CDR2 is YNNKEL (reference sequence). The CDR3 here is CASSQAGDSYGYTF. DNA for the CDR3: TGTGCCAGCAGCCAAGCAGGCGACAGCTATGGCTACACCTTC.

The rearrangement links TRBV3-1 (or the pseudogene TRBV3-2) to TRBJ2-2, with 7 bases lining up with TRBD2. V lost 1 base to trimming and J lost 8 bases; unmatched junction nucleotides: 4. Germline V lookup: CDR1 LGHDT, CDR2 YNNKEL (reference sequence). The CDR3 covers 14 residues. In DNA, the CDR3 is TGTGCCAGCAGCCAAGCGGGAGGATGGGGGGAGCTGTTTTTT. It translates to CASSQAGGWGELFF.

V gene TRBV10-3 combines with J gene TRBJ1-1; D unresolved. Germline V gene lookup returns CDR1 ENHRY and CDR2 SYGVKD. The CDR3 contains 14 residues. V gave up 4 bases and J gave up 0 bases, with 9 bases separating them. As DNA, the CDR3 is TGTGCCATCAGTGGGGCACAGCTGAACACTGAAGCTTTCTTT. Residues: CAISGAQLNTEAFF.

The chain joins TRBV18 to TRBJ1-1; D is undetermined. The CDR3 extends over 11 amino acids. Per germline, CDR1 KGHSH and CDR2 LQKENI. V was pared by 6 bases and J by 4 bases, with 6 bases between. CDR3 nucleotide sequence: TGTGCCAGCTCCCCGAGCACTGAAGCTTTCTTT. This sequence encodes CASSPSTEAFF.

This clone occurred a few times. V usage is TRBV6-5 and J usage is TRBJ2-3; 10 bases fit TRBD2. Germline-derived CDR1 and CDR2 are MNHEY and SVGAGI. The CDR3 runs to 16 residues. Trimming at V came to 0 bases and at J to 4 bases, leaving 4 bases not matched to a gene. The CDR3 nucleotides are TGTGCCAGCAGTTACTCGGCTAGCGGGAGTTCAGATACGCAGTATTTT. Amino acids: CASSYSASGSSDTQYF.

This chain joins TRBV7-9 and TRBJ1-1, with 8 bases aligning to TRBD1. This CDR3 spans 15 amino acids. V dropped 5 bases and J dropped 3; count of bases not matched to a gene: 8. Germline CDR1 reads SEHNR; CDR2 reads FQNEAQ (reference sequence). The CDR3 protein is CASSPRTGSDTEAFF. CDR3 in DNA: TGTGCCAGCAGCCCCAGGACAGGGTCAGACACTGAAGCTTTCTTT.

V is TRBV5-1 and J is TRBJ1-1, with D possibly being TRBD1 (6 bases). V dropped 5 bases and J dropped 7 bases, with 18 bases sitting between them. CDR1 SGHRS and CDR2 YFSETQ come from the germline V gene. This CDR3 is 14 amino acids long. The CDR3 loop reads CASSRSTGRVEAFF. CDR3 coding DNA: TGCGCCAGCAGTCGGTCGACAGGTAGGGTTGAAGCTTTCTTT.

This chain connects TRBV5-1 to TRBJ2-3, with 10 bases fitting TRBD1. CDR3 length: 15 residues. Per the germline V gene, CDR1 is SGHRS and CDR2 is YFSETQ. V shed 4 bases and J 4 bases; nucleotides not matched to a gene: 6. As DNA, the CDR3 is TGCGCCAGCAGCCCCCCGACAGGGGGCGCAGATACGCAGTATTTT. Translation: CASSPPTGGADTQYF.

The chain is built from TRBV6-2 or TRBV6-3 and TRBJ2-1, with unresolved D. CDR1 MNHEY and CDR2 SVGEGT come from the germline V gene. V was trimmed by 2 bases and J by 6 bases, leaving 5 bases between them. The CDR3 length is 12 residues. CDR3 region: CASSYGVNEQFF. The DNA of the CDR3 is TGTGCCAGCAGTTACGGAGTCAATGAGCAGTTCTTC.

Here the CDR3 DNA reads TGTGCCAGCAGCTTAGTTGGCACCGAAGGAGGCAATGAGCAGTTCTTC. Amino acids: CASSLVGTEGGNEQFF. The chain combines TRBV11-1 with TRBJ2-1, with a tentative D call TRBD2 (5 bases). The CDR3 consists of 16 residues. The V gene's germline CDR1 is SGHAT and CDR2 FQDESV (reference sequence). V was cut by 1 base and J by 6 bases, with 16 bases left in between.

The chain links TRBV21-1 to TRBJ2-7; the D call of TRBD1 is as the table states it, not checked on the DNA. TRBV21-1 is designated a pseudogene. This CDR3 spans 16 amino acids. CDR3: CASSSPRDRGSYGQYF. In nucleotides, the CDR3 is TGTGCCAGCAGCAGCCCTCGGGACAGGGGATCCTACGGGCAGTACTTC.

The genes are TRBV15 and TRBJ2-1, with no clear D. Germline V gene lookup returns CDR1 LNHNV and CDR2 YYDKDF (reference sequence). The CDR3 extends over 15 amino acids. V was trimmed by 0 bases and J by 5 bases, leaving 11 bases between them. As DNA, the CDR3 is TGTGCCACCAGCAGAGATGTGCGGAACGACAATGAGCAGTTCTTC. This translates into CATSRDVRNDNEQFF.